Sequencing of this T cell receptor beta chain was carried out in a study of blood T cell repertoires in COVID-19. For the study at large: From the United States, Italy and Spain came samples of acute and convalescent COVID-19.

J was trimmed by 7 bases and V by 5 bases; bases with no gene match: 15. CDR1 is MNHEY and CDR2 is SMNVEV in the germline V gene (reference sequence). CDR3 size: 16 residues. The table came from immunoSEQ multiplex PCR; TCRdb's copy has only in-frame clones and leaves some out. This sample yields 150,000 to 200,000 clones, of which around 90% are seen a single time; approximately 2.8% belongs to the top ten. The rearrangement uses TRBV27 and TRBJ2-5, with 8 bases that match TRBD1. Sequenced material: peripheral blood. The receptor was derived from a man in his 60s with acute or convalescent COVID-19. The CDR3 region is CASSPPPGDRSGTQYF. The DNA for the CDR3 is TGTGCCAGCAGTCCACCACCTGGGGACAGGTCAGGGACCCAGTACTTC.